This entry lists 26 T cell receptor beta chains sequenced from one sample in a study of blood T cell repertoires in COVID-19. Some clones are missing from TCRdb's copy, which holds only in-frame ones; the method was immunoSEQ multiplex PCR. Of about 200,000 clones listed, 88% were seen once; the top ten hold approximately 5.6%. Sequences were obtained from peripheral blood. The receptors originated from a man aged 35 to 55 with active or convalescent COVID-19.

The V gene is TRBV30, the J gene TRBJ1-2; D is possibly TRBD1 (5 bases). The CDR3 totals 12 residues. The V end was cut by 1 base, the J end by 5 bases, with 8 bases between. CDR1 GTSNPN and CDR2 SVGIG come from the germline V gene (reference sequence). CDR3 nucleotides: TGTGCCTGGAGTGAAGGGGCTTATGGCTACACCTTC. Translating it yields CAWSEGAYGYTF.

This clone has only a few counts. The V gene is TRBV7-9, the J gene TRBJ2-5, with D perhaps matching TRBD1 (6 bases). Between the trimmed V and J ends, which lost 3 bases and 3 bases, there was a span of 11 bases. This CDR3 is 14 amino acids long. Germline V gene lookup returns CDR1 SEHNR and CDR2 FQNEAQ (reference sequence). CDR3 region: CASSFRTEKETQYF. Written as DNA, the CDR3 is TGTGCCAGCAGCTTTAGGACAGAGAAAGAGACCCAGTACTTC.

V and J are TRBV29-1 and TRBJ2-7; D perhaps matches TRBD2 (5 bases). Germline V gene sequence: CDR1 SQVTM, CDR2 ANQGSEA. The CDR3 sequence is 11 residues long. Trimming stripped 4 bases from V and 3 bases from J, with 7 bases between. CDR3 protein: CSVGRDYEQYF. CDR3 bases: TGCAGCGTTGGTCGGGACTACGAGCAGTACTTC.

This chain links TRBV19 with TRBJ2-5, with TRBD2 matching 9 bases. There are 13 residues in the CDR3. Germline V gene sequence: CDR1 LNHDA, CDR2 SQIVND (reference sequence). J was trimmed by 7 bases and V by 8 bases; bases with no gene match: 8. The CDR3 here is CASGTSRDMTQYF. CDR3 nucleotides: TGTGCCAGTGGGACTAGCAGGGACATGACCCAGTACTTC. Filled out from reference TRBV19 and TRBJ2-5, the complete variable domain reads DGGITQSPKYLFRKEGQNVTLSCEQNLNHDAMYWYRQDPGQGLRLIYYSQIVNDFQKGDIAEGYSVSREKKESFPLTVTSAQKNPTAFYLCASGTSRDMTQYFGPGTRLLVL.

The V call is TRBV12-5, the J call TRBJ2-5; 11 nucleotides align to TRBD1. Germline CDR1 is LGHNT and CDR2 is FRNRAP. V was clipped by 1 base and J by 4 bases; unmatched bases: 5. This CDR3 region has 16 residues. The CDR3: CASGLAAGTGGETQYF. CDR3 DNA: TGTGCTAGTGGTTTGGCAGCCGGGACAGGGGGAGAGACCCAGTACTTC.

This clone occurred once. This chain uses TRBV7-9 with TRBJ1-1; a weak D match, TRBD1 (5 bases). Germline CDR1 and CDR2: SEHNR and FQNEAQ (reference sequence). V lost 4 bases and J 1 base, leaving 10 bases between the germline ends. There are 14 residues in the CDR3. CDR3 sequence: CASSSGVANTEAFF. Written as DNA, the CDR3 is TGTGCCAGCAGCTCGGGGGTCGCGAACACTGAAGCTTTCTTT.

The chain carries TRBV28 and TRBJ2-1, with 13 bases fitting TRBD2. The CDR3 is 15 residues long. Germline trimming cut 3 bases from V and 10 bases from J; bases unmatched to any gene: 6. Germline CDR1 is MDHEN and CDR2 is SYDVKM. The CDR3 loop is CASSFSPGLAGEQFF. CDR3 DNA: TGTGCCAGCAGTTTTTCCCCGGGACTAGCGGGAGAGCAGTTCTTC.

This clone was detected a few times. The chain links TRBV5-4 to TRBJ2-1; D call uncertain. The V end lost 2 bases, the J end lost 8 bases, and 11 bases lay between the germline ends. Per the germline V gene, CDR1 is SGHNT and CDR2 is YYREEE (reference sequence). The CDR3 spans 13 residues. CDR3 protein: CASSFVWQDEQFF. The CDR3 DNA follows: TGTGCCAGCAGCTTCGTCTGGCAGGATGAGCAGTTCTTC.

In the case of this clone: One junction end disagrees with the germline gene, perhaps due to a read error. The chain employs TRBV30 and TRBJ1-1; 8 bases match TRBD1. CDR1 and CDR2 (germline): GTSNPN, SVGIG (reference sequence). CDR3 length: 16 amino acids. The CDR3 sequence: CAWSVAPGTGNIEAFF. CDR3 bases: TGTGCCTGGAGTGTAGCTCCCGGGACAGGTAACATTGAAGCTTTCTTT.

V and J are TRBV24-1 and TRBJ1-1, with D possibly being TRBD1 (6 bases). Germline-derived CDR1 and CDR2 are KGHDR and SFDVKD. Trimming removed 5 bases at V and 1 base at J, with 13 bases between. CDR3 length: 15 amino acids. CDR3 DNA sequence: TGTGCCACCAGTGGGGGGCAGGGATCGAACACTGAAGCTTTCTTT. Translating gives CATSGGQGSNTEAFF.

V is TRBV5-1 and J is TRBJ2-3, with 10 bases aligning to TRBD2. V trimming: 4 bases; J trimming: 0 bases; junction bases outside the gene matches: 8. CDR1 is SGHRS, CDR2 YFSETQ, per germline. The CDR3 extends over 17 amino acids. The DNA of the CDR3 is TGCGCCAGCAGCCCCAAGCCGGGACTAGCGAGCACAGATACGCAGTATTTT. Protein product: CASSPKPGLASTDTQYF.

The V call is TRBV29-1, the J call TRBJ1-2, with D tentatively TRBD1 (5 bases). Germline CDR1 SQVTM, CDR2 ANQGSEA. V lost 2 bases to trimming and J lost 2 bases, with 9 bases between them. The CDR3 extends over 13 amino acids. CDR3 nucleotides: TGCAGCGTTGAACCGACAGTCAACTATGGCTACACCTTC. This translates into CSVEPTVNYGYTF.

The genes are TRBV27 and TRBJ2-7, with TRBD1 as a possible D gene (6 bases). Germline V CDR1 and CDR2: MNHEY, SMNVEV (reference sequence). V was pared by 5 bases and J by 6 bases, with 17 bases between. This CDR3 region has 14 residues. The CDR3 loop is CASSIRQVIPEQYF. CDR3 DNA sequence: TGTGCCAGCAGTATCAGACAGGTTATCCCCGAGCAGTACTTC.

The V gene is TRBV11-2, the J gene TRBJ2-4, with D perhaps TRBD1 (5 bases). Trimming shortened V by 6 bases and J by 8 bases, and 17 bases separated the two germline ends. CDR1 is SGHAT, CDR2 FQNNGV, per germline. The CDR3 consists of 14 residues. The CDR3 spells CASRLTGSGDIQYF. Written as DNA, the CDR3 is TGTGCCAGCAGGCTCACAGGTTCCGGAGACATTCAGTACTTC.

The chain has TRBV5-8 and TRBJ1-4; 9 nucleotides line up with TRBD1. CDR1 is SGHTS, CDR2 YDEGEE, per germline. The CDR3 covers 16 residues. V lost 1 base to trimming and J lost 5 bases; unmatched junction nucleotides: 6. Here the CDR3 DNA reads TGTGCCAGCAGCTTGTCCGGGACAGGGATGAATGAAAAACTGTTTTTT. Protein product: CASSLSGTGMNEKLFF.

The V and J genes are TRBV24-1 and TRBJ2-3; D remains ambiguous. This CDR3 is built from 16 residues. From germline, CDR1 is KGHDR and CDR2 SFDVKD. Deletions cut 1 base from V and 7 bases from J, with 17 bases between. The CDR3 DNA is TGTGCCACCAGTGATTTTGGAGCGTTCTTCGGAAATACGCAGTATTTT. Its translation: CATSDFGAFFGNTQYF.

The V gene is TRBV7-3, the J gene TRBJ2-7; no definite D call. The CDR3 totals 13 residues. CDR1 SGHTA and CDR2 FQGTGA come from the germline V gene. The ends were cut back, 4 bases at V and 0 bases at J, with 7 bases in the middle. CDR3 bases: TGTGCCAGCAGCTCTGGTAGCTCCTACGAGCAGTACTTC. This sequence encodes CASSSGSSYEQYF.

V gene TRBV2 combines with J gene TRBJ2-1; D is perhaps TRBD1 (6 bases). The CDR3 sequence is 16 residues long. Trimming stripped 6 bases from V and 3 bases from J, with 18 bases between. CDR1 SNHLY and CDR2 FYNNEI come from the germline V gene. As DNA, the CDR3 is TGTGCCAGCAGGCCGGGCCGGACAGAAGACTACAATGAGCAGTTCTTC. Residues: CASRPGRTEDYNEQFF.

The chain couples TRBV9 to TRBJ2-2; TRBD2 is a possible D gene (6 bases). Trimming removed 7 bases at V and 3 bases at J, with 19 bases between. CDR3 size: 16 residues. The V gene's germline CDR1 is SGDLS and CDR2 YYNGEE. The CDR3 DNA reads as TGTGCCAGCGGGGAGGCAGGGAACACCTACACCGGGGAGCTGTTTTTT. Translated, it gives CASGEAGNTYTGELFF.

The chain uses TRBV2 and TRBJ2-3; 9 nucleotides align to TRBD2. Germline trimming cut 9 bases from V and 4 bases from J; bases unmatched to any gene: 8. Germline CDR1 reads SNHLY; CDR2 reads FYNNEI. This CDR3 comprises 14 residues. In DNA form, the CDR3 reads TGTGCCAGTAGCGGGAGTGGGTTTCCAGATACGCAGTATTTT. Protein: CASSGSGFPDTQYF.

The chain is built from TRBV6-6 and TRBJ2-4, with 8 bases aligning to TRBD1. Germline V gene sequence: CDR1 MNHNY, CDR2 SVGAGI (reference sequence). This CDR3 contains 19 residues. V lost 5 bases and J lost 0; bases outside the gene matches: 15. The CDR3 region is CASSRDRGLSLGAKNIQYF. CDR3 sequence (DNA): TGTGCCAGCAGTCGAGACAGGGGTCTCTCGCTCGGAGCCAAAAACATTCAGTACTTC.

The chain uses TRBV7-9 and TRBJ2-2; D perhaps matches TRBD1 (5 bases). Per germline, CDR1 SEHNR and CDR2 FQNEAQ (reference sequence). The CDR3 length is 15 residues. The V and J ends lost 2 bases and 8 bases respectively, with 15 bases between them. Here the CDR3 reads CASSLFQGATGELFF. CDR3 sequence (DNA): TGTGCCAGCAGCTTATTTCAAGGGGCGACTGGGGAGCTGTTTTTT.

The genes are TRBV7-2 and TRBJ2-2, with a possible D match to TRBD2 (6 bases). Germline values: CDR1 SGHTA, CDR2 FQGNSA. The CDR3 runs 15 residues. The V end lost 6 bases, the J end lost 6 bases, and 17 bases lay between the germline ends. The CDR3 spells CASRLLGGMAGELFF. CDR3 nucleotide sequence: TGTGCCAGCAGGTTATTGGGGGGTATGGCCGGGGAGCTGTTTTTT.

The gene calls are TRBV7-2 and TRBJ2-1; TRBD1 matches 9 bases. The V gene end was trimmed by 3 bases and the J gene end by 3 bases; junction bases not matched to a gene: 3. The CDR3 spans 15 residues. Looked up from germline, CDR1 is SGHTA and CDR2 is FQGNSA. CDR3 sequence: CASSFGTGIYNEQFF. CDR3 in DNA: TGTGCCAGCAGCTTCGGGACAGGGATCTACAATGAGCAGTTCTTC.

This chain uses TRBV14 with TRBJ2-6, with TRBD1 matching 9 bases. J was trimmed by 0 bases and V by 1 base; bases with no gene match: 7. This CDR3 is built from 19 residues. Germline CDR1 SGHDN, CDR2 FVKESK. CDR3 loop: CASSQGRTGDFSGANVLTF. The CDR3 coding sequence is TGTGCCAGCAGCCAAGGTAGGACAGGGGATTTCTCTGGGGCCAACGTCCTGACTTTC.

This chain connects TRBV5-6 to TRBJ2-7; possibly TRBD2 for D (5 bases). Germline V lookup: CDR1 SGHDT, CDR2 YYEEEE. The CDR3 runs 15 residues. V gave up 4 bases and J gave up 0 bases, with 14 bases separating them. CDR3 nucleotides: TGTGCCAGCAGCAGCGGTGGCTTCAGCTCCTACGAGCAGTACTTC. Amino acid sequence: CASSSGGFSSYEQYF. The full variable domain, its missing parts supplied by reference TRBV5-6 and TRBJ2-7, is DAGVTQSPTHLIKTRGQQVTLRCSPKSGHDTVSWYQQALGQGPQFIFQYYEEEERQRGNFPDRFSGHQFPNYSSELNVNALLLGDSALYLCASSSGGFSSYEQYFGPGTRLTVT.